Presented here are 30 T cell receptor beta chains from one specimen sequenced in a study of Tregs in tolerant kidney transplant recipients. Method: immunoSEQ multiplex PCR; TCRdb's copy keeps in-frame clones and lacks some. The sample lists 90,000 or so clones; approximately 94% were seen once. What was sequenced was CD8+ T cells from blood. These receptors all stem from a human donor in good health.

The genes are TRBV11-1 and TRBJ1-2; TRBD1 matches at 7 bases. Trimming cost V 4 bases and J 7 bases; bases outside gene matches: 3. CDR1 and CDR2 from the germline V gene are SGHAT and FQDESV (reference sequence). The CDR3 is 12 amino acids. CDR3 loop: CASSSYRGGYTF. For the CDR3, the DNA is TGTGCCAGCAGCTCGTACAGGGGTGGCTACACCTTC.

This chain uses TRBV30 with TRBJ2-2; maybe TRBD1 (6 bases). This CDR3 is built from 16 residues. CDR1 and CDR2 (germline): GTSNPN, SVGIG (reference sequence). V was pared by 5 bases and J by 0 bases, with 16 bases between. The CDR3 bases are TGTGCCTGGGGCGCCCAAACAGGGTCGAACACCGGGGAGCTGTTTTTT. This codes for CAWGAQTGSNTGELFF.

The chain links TRBV2 to TRBJ1-2, with 10 bases lining up with TRBD1. Per the germline V gene, CDR1 is SNHLY and CDR2 is FYNNEI. The CDR3 consists of 14 residues. J gave up 8 bases and V 11 bases, and 14 bases lay outside the gene matches. The CDR3 is CAPSLGTGASGYTF. The CDR3 nucleotides are TGTGCCCCCAGCCTAGGGACAGGGGCATCCGGCTACACCTTC.

This chain uses TRBV27 with TRBJ2-7; D is ambiguous. The V gene lost 5 bases and the J gene lost 3 bases, with 14 bases spanning the gap. This CDR3 has 14 residues. Germline V lookup: CDR1 MNHEY, CDR2 SMNVEV (reference sequence). CDR3 nucleotide sequence: TGTGCCAGCAGTCCCGCAGTTCAGAACTACGAGCAGTACTTC. This gives the protein CASSPAVQNYEQYF.

The chain links TRBV11-2 to TRBJ2-1, with 7 bases matching TRBD2. After removal of 5 bases from V and 7 bases from J, the junction contained 14 bases not matched to a gene. The germline gives CDR1 SGHAT, CDR2 FQNNGV. This CDR3 region has 16 residues. In DNA form, the CDR3 reads TGTGCCAGCAGCCCCCCATCGCGGGGGTCACTAAATGAGCAGTTCTTC. It codes for CASSPPSRGSLNEQFF.

CDR3 sequence (DNA): TGTGCCAGCAGCGAACAAACAGATACGCAGTATTTT. It codes for CASSEQTDTQYF. The chain joins TRBV9 to TRBJ2-3; D unresolved. The CDR3 spans 12 residues. Looked up from germline, CDR1 is SGDLS and CDR2 is YYNGEE. Trimming removed 3 bases at V and 3 bases at J, with 5 bases between.

This chain uses TRBV27 with TRBJ1-1; 7 bases line up with TRBD1. Germline loops: CDR1 MNHEY, CDR2 SMNVEV (reference sequence). This CDR3 has 13 amino acids. V shed 1 base and J 8 bases; nucleotides not matched to a gene: 4. The CDR3 sequence: CASSLFWGQEAFF. CDR3 DNA: TGTGCCAGCAGTTTATTCTGGGGACAGGAAGCTTTCTTT.

The CDR3 sequence is CASKLANTGELFF. The CDR3 DNA reads as TGTGCCTCAAAGTTAGCGAACACCGGGGAGCTGTTTTTT. The chain recombines TRBV9 with TRBJ2-2; D uncertain. The CDR3 consists of 13 residues. Trimming removed 10 bases at V and 0 bases at J, with 10 bases between. Germline V gene data show CDR1 as SGDLS and CDR2 as YYNGEE.

A single count supports this clone. The chain is built from TRBV6-4 and TRBJ1-5; no firm D call. The CDR3 length is 16 residues. The germline V gene has CDR1 MRHNA and CDR2 SNTAGT. The germline V and J ends were trimmed by 0 bases and 0 bases, with 9 bases remaining between them. DNA of the CDR3: TGTGCCAGCAGTGACTCGAATAGCTATAGCAATCAGCCCCAGCATTTT. As protein: CASSDSNSYSNQPQHF.

V usage is TRBV4-1 and J usage is TRBJ2-1, with unresolved D. The CDR3 is 16 amino acids. Trimming shortened V by 3 bases and J by 1 base, and 13 bases separated the two germline ends. CDR1 is MGHRA and CDR2 is YSYEKL in the germline V gene. CDR3 protein: CASSQGKGRSYNEQFF. CDR3 bases: TGCGCCAGCAGCCAGGGGAAGGGTAGGTCCTACAATGAGCAGTTCTTC.

J is TRBJ2-1 and V is TRBV5-4; no firm D call. There are 11 residues in the CDR3. V lost 0 bases and J 10 bases, leaving 5 bases between the germline ends. Germline values: CDR1 SGHNT, CDR2 YYREEE (reference sequence). This CDR3 is CASSLGREQFF. The CDR3 DNA follows: TGTGCCAGCAGCTTGGGGCGGGAGCAGTTCTTC.

This chain's CDR3 is CAGTGQGNSYEQYF. The CDR3 bases are TGTGCCGGAACCGGACAGGGGAACTCCTACGAGCAGTACTTC. V is TRBV2 and J is TRBJ2-7, with 9 nucleotides matching TRBD1. V shed 11 bases and J 0 bases; nucleotides not matched to a gene: 8. CDR1 and CDR2 (germline): SNHLY, FYNNEI. The CDR3 runs 14 residues.

On this clone itself: The same CDR3 arises from other DNA sequences in this sample as well. This chain joins TRBV19 and TRBJ2-1; unclear D gene. Trimming removed 2 bases from V and 5 bases from J, with 16 bases in between. CDR3 size: 16 residues. Germline CDR1 is LNHDA and CDR2 is SQIVND (reference sequence). The DNA for the CDR3 is TGTGCCAGTAGTATACCCCGACGGATAACGGACAATGAGCAGTTCTTC. This encodes CASSIPRRITDNEQFF.

This clone came up a few times. Additional DNA sequences in this sample encode the identical CDR3. The chain employs TRBV7-6 and TRBJ1-1; TRBD1 matches 8 bases. J was trimmed by 4 bases and V by 1 base; bases with no gene match: 2. The CDR3 spans 14 residues. Germline CDR1 reads SGHVS; CDR2 reads FNYEAQ. The CDR3 DNA reads TGTGCCAGCAGCTTAGAACAGGGGGGCACTGAAGCTTTCTTT. Translation: CASSLEQGGTEAFF. Full variable domain (missing parts from reference TRBV7-6 and TRBJ1-1): GAGVSQSPRYKVTKRGQDVALRCDPISGHVSLYWYRQALGQGPEFLTYFNYEAQQDKSGLPNDRFSAERPEGSISTLTIQRTEQRDSAMYRCASSLEQGGTEAFFGQGTRLTVV.

V gene TRBV7-8 combines with J gene TRBJ2-7; 8 bases align to TRBD2. Germline trimming cut 5 bases from V and 7 bases from J; bases unmatched to any gene: 7. Per germline, CDR1 SGHVS and CDR2 FQNEAQ. This CDR3 contains 13 residues. In nucleotides, the CDR3 is TGTGCCAGCAGCCAATGGACTAGCCGGGAGCAGTACTTC. Residues: CASSQWTSREQYF.

This sequence joins TRBV9 and TRBJ2-2, with a tentative D call TRBD1 (6 bases). Germline CDR1 SGDLS, CDR2 YYNGEE. V was shortened by 3 bases and J by 7 bases, with 25 bases between the two germline ends. This CDR3 is built from 18 residues. CDR3 DNA: TGTGCCAGCAGCGCGCCCCGGGTGGGGGCTGGTCTAGACGGGGAGCTGTTTTTT. Translated, it gives CASSAPRVGAGLDGELFF.

V is TRBV29-1 and J is TRBJ1-3; 8 nucleotides agree with TRBD1. The CDR3 runs to 14 residues. V trimming: 3 bases; J trimming: 4 bases; junction bases outside the gene matches: 5. Germline V gene data show CDR1 as SQVTM and CDR2 as ANQGSEA. CDR3 residues: CSVETGVSGNTIYF. The CDR3 region has the DNA TGCAGCGTTGAGACAGGGGTCTCGGGAAACACCATATATTTT.

The sample holds one count of this clone. Sequence at one end of the junction differs from germline and may be a read error. The chain uses TRBV7-7 and TRBJ1-1; D is unclear. This CDR3 is built from 13 residues. The germline V gene has CDR1 SSHAT and CDR2 FNYEAQ (reference sequence). As DNA, the CDR3 is TGTGCTAGCAGCTTAGCAAGAAACACTGAAGCTTTCTTT. The encoded protein is CASSLARNTEAFF.

This chain connects TRBV7-6 to TRBJ2-5; maybe TRBD2 (6 bases). The CDR3 loop spans 14 amino acids. The germline V gene encodes CDR1 SGHVS and CDR2 FNYEAQ. Trimming pared 3 bases from V and 5 bases from J, leaving 13 bases between. CDR3 region: CASSLEGRTETQYF. DNA for the CDR3: TGTGCCAGCAGCTTGGAGGGGAGAACGGAGACCCAGTACTTC.

This clone was seen a single time. The chain uses TRBV27 and TRBJ1-4, with TRBD1 as a possible D gene (6 bases). CDR1 is MNHEY, CDR2 SMNVEV, per germline (reference sequence). V dropped 3 bases and J dropped 7 bases, with 12 bases sitting between them. This CDR3 comprises 14 residues. This CDR3 is CASSFTGSFEKLFF. CDR3 coding DNA: TGTGCCAGCAGTTTCACAGGGAGCTTTGAAAAACTGTTTTTT.

This clone has a single count. The rearrangement uses TRBV7-9 and TRBJ2-1; D is perhaps TRBD2 (6 bases). Germline V CDR1 and CDR2: SEHNR, FQNEAQ (reference sequence). V was pared by 5 bases and J by 0 bases, with 11 bases between. The CDR3 consists of 15 residues. CDR3 bases: TGTGCCAGCAGCATACGGGAGAGCTCCTACAATGAGCAGTTCTTC. This encodes CASSIRESSYNEQFF. Full variable domain (remainder filled in from reference TRBV7-9 and TRBJ2-1): DTGVSQNPRHKITKRGQNVTFRCDPISEHNRLYWYRQTLGQGPEFLTYFQNEAQLEKSRLLSDRFSAERPKGSFSTLEIQRTEQGDSAMYLCASSIRESSYNEQFFGPGTRLTVL.

This chain links TRBV30 with TRBJ1-2; D call uncertain. Trimming pared 5 bases from V and 6 bases from J, leaving 7 bases between. The germline V gene encodes CDR1 GTSNPN and CDR2 SVGIG (reference sequence). This CDR3 has 10 amino acids. CDR3 loop: CAWGEDGYTF. In DNA, the CDR3 is TGTGCCTGGGGGGAAGATGGCTACACCTTC.

The chain has TRBV30 and TRBJ2-3; D unclear. This CDR3 has 12 residues. Trimming cost V 2 bases and J 4 bases, with 7 bases left between them. Germline V gene sequence: CDR1 GTSNPN, CDR2 SVGIG (reference sequence). CDR3 region: CAWSLGPDTQYF. In DNA form, the CDR3 reads TGTGCCTGGAGTCTTGGGCCAGATACGCAGTATTTT.

This chain links TRBV10-3 with TRBJ2-7; 10 bases agree with TRBD2. Germline trimming cut 2 bases from V and 2 bases from J; bases unmatched to any gene: 12. Per germline, CDR1 ENHRY and CDR2 SYGVKD. The CDR3 loop spans 18 amino acids. DNA for the CDR3: TGTGCCATCAGTGAGAATCCGTTGGCTAGCGGGGGTCCCTACGAGCAGTACTTC. Amino acid sequence: CAISENPLASGGPYEQYF.

This rearrangement joins TRBV6-6 to TRBJ2-7; TRBD2 agrees at 9 bases. Per the germline V gene, CDR1 is MNHNY and CDR2 is SVGAGI (reference sequence). Losses at the gene ends were 2 bases for V and 4 bases for J; bases not matched to a gene: 3. The CDR3 length is 14 residues. CDR3 bases: TGTGCCAGCAGTTACCAGCGGGGGGAGTACGAGCAGTACTTC. Translated: CASSYQRGEYEQYF.

The V call is TRBV6-5, the J call TRBJ1-6; D may be TRBD1 (5 bases). CDR1 and CDR2 (germline): MNHEY, SVGAGI. The length of the CDR3 is 16 residues. Trimming removed 2 bases from V and 8 bases from J, with 16 bases in between. CDR3 nucleotides: TGTGCCAGCAGTTACCCCCCCGTCGGGGGGGATTCACCCCTCCACTTT. This translates into CASSYPPVGGDSPLHF.

The genes are TRBV5-1 and TRBJ2-3; 12 bases map to TRBD2. The CDR3 runs 23 residues. With V trimmed by 2 bases and J by 0 bases, 22 bases remained unmatched. Germline values: CDR1 SGHRS, CDR2 YFSETQ. CDR3 region: CASSFPGRQIPWTSGASTDTQYF. In DNA form, the CDR3 reads TGCGCCAGCAGCTTCCCGGGACGGCAGATACCTTGGACTAGCGGGGCTAGCACAGATACGCAGTATTTT.

The chain joins TRBV19 to TRBJ1-1; D is undetermined. The CDR3 has 14 residues. Germline-derived CDR1 and CDR2 are LNHDA and SQIVND (reference sequence). With 11 bases removed from V and 1 base from J, the gap between germline ends came to 17 bases. CDR3 sequence reads: CASRAGEGNTEAFF. The CDR3 region has the DNA TGTGCCTCAAGGGCAGGTGAGGGGAACACTGAAGCTTTCTTT.

On this clone itself: Other DNA variants within this sample encode the same CDR3. The rearrangement joins TRBV5-1 to TRBJ2-7, with D perhaps matching TRBD2 (5 bases). V was cut by 0 bases and J by 0 bases, with 7 bases left in between. This CDR3 is 14 amino acids long. From germline, CDR1 is SGHRS and CDR2 YFSETQ. The CDR3 nucleotides read TGCGCCAGCAGCTTGGAAGGGAGCTCCTACGAGCAGTACTTC. Translated: CASSLEGSSYEQYF. Supplemented by reference TRBV5-1 and TRBJ2-7, the full variable domain reads KAGVTQTPRYLIKTRGQQVTLSCSPISGHRSVSWYQQTPGQGLQFLFEYFSETQRNKGNFPGRFSGRQFSNSRSEMNVSTLELGDSALYLCASSLEGSSYEQYFGPGTRLTVT.

This rearrangement joins TRBV6-4 to TRBJ2-7; 9 positions match TRBD2. Germline trimming cut 0 bases from V and 0 bases from J; bases unmatched to any gene: 0. Looked up from germline, CDR1 is MRHNA and CDR2 is SNTAGT. The CDR3 runs to 15 residues. CDR3: CASSDSSGSSYEQYF. The CDR3 coding sequence is TGTGCCAGCAGTGACTCTAGCGGGAGCTCCTACGAGCAGTACTTC.